This T cell receptor beta chain originates from a study of preoperative IRX-2 immunotherapy in early breast cancer. The CDR3 extends over 17 amino acids. V lost 2 bases to trimming and J lost 2 bases; unmatched junction nucleotides: 9. The germline V gene encodes CDR1 SGDLS and CDR2 YYNGEE. The repertoire was sequenced with immunoSEQ multiplex PCR; TCRdb's copy has only in-frame clones and lacks some. The table has some 29,000 clones, about 90% seen once; the top ten hold 8.5% to 10%. Treatment: preoperative locoregional IRX-2 cytokine immunotherapy. Preoperative locoregional IRX-2 cytokine immunotherapy was tested in the phase Ib source study.

The clonotype originates from a human donor with breast cancer. The specimen was taken from a patient treated with IRX-2 immunotherapy. This chain connects TRBV9 to TRBJ2-2, with TRBD1 matching over 7 bases. CDR3 region: CASSVKRDRANTGELFF. The CDR3 DNA reads TGTGCCAGCAGCGTGAAAAGAGACAGGGCAAACACCGGGGAGCTGTTTTTT.